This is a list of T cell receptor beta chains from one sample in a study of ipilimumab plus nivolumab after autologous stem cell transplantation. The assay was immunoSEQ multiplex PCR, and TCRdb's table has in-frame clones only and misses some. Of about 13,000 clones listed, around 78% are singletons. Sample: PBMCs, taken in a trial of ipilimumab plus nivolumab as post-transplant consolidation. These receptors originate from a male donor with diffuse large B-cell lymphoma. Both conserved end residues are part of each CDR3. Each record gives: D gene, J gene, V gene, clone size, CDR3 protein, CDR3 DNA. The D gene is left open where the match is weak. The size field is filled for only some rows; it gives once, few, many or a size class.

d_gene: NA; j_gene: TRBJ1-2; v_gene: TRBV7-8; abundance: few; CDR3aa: CASSRVLVGPPGYTF; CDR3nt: TGTGCCAGCAGCCGGGTTTTGGTGGGGCCGCCTGGCTACACCTTC
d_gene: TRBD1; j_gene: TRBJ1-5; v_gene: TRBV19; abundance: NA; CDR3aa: CASSIRGSFGTGNQPQHF; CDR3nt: TGTGCCAGTAGTATCAGAGGTAGTTTCGGGACAGGGAATCAGCCCCAGCATTTT
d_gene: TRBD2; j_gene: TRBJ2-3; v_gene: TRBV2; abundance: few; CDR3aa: CASTRMRESHTDTQYF; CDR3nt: TGTGCCAGCACCCGAATGCGGGAGTCCCACACAGATACGCAGTATTTT
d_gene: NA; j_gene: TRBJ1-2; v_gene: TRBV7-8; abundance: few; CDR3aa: CASSTKREVGRYTF; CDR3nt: TGTGCCAGCAGCACAAAAAGAGAAGTAGGACGCTACACCTTC
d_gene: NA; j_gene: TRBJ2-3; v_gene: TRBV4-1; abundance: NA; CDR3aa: CASSQDLSDRLQYF; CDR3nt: TGCGCCAGCAGCCAAGATCTTAGTGACAGATTGCAGTATTTT
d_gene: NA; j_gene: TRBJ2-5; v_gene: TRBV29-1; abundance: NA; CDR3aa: CSVGPQETQYF; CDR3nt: TGCAGCGTGGGTCCTCAAGAGACCCAGTACTTC
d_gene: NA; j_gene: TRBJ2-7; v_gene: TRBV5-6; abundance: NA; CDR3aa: CASSLTPGEQYF; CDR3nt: TGTGCCAGCAGCTTGACCCCGGGCGAGCAGTACTTC
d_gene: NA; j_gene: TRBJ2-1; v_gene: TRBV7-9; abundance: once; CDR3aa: CASSLAGGIMEGQFF; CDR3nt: TGTGCCAGCAGCTTAGCGGGCGGGATAATGGAGGGGCAGTTCTTC
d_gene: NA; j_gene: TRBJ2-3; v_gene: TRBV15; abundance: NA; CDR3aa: CATSRTTGSTSTDTQYF; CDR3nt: TGTGCCACCAGCAGGACTACAGGGTCAACTAGCACAGATACGCAGTATTTT
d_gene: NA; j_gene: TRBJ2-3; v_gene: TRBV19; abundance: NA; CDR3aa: CASSDPWSTDTQYF; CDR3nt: TGTGCCAGTAGTGATCCGTGGAGCACAGATACGCAGTATTTT
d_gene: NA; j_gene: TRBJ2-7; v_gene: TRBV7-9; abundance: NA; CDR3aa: CVSSLLWDINYEQYF; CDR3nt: TGTGTCAGCAGCTTATTGTGGGACATTAACTACGAGCAGTACTTC
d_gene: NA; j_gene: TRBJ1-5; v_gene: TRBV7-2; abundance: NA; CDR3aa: CASSLRVGQAYSNQPQHF; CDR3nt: TGTGCCAGCAGCTTAAGGGTTGGGCAGGCTTATAGCAATCAGCCCCAGCATTTT
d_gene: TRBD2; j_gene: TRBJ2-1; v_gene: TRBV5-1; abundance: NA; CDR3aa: CASSFLAGVGNEQFF; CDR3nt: TGCGCCAGCAGCTTCCTAGCGGGAGTAGGAAATGAGCAGTTCTTC
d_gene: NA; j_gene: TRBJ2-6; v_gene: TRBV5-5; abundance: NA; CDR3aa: CASGGDARTKSGQRPDF; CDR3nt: TGTGCCAGCGGAGGAGATGCTCGCACAAAGTCGGGCCAACGTCCTGACTTC
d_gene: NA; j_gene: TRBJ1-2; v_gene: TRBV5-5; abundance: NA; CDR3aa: CASSLGREDGYTF; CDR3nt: TGTGCCAGCAGCTTGGGTCGGGAGGATGGCTACACCTTC
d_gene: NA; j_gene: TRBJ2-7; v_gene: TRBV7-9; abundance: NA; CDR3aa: CASSRQLSSYEQYF; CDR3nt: TGTGCCAGCAGCCGACAGCTTTCTTCCTACGAGCAGTACTTC
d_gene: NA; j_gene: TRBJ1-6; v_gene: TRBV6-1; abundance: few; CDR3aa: CASGAETGSSPLHF; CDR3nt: TGTGCCAGCGGGGCCGAGACAGGCAGTTCACCCCTCCACTTT
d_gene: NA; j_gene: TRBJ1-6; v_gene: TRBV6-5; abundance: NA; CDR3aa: CASSYSIWYNSPLHF; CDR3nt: TGTGCCAGCAGTTACTCGATTTGGTATAATTCACCCCTCCACTTT
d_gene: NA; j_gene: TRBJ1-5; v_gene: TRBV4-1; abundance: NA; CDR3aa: CASKLNGGSGQPQHF; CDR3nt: TGCGCCAGCAAACTAAATGGGGGAAGTGGTCAGCCCCAGCATTTT
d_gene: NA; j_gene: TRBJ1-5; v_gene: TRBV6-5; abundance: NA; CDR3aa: CASKGQGHNQPQHF; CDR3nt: TGTGCCAGCAAGGGCCAGGGGCATAATCAGCCCCAGCATTTT
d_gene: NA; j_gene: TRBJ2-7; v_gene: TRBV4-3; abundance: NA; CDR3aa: CASSQGEVVEGYEQYF; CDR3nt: TGCGCCAGCAGCCAAGGAGAGGTGGTAGAAGGCTACGAGCAGTACTTC
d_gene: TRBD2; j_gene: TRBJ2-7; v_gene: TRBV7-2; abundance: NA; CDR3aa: CASSPSGTTSYEQYF; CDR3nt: TGTGCCAGCAGCCCGTCCGGGACTACCTCCTACGAGCAGTACTTC
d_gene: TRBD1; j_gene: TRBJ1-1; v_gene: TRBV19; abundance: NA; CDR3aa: CATSGGYTEAFF; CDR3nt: TGTGCCACCTCAGGGGGTTACACTGAAGCTTTCTTT
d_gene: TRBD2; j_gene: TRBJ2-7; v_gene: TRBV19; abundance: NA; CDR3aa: CASSILAGDQHEQYF; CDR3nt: TGTGCCAGTAGTATACTAGCGGGAGATCAGCACGAGCAGTACTTC
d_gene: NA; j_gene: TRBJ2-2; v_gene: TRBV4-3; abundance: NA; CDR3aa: CASSYRDLRRSPRGLFF; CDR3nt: TGCGCCAGCAGCTACCGCGATCTGAGGAGGAGCCCACGAGGGCTGTTTTTT
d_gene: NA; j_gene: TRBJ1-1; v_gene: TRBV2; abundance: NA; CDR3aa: CASRGLGFSNTEAFF; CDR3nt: TGTGCCAGCAGGGGGCTTGGGTTCTCGAACACTGAAGCTTTCTTT
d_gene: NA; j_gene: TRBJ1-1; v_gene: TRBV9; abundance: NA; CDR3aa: CASSPLRGKTEAFF; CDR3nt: TGTGCCAGCAGCCCGTTGCGGGGTAAGACTGAAGCTTTCTTT
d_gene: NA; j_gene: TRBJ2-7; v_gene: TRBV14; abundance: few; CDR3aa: CASSQQFYEQYF; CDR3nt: TGTGCCAGCAGCCAGCAATTCTACGAGCAGTACTTC
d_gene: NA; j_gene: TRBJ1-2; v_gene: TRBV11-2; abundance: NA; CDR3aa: CASSWGTLYGYTF; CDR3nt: TGTGCCAGCAGCTGGGGGACACTCTATGGCTACACCTTC
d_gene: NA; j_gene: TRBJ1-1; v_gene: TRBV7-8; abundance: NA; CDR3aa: CASSLQQVGTEAFF; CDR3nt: TGTGCCAGCAGCTTACAACAGGTCGGGACTGAAGCTTTCTTT
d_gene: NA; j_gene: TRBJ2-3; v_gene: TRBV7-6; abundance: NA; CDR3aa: CASSLASGYTDTQYF; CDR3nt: TGTGCCAGCAGCTTAGCGTCCGGATACACAGATACGCAGTATTTT
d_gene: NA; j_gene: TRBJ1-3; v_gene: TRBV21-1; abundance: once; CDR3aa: CASSKKKGESGNTIYF; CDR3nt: TGTGCCAGCAGCAAAAAAAAGGGGGAGTCTGGAAACACCATATATTTT
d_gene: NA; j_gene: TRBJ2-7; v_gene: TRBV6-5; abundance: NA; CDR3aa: CASRSPGLVVQQYF; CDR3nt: TGTGCCAGCAGATCCCCGGGGTTAGTCGTCCAGCAGTACTTC
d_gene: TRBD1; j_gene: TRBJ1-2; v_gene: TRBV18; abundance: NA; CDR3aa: CASSPASTGASYGYTF; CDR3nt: TGTGCCAGCTCACCAGCGTCGACAGGGGCAAGCTATGGCTACACCTTC
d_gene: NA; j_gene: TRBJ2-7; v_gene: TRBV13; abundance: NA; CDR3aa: CASSLGLVYEQYF; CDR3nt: TGTGCCAGCAGCTTAGGTCTGGTATACGAGCAGTACTTC
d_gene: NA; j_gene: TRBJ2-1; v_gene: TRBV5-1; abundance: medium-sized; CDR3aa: CASSLGALNEQFF; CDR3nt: TGCGCCAGCAGCTTGGGGGCCCTAAATGAGCAGTTCTTC
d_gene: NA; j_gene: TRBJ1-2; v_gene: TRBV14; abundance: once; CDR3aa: CASSQQDSRGYTF; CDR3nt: TGTGCCAGCAGCCAACAGGACAGCCGAGGCTACACCTTC
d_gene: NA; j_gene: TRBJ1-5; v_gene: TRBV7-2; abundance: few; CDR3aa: CASSLASDGGQPQHF; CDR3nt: TGTGCCAGCAGCTTAGCTTCAGATGGCGGGCAGCCCCAGCATTTT
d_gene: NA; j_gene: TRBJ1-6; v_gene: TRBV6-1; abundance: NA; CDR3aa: CASSDRFSSYNSPLHF; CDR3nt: TGTGCCAGCAGTGACAGGTTTAGCTCCTATAATTCACCCCTCCACTTT
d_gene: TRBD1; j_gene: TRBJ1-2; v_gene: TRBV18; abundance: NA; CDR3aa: CASSPPDRGPNGYTF; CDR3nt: TGTGCCAGCTCACCTCCGGACAGGGGGCCTAATGGCTACACCTTC
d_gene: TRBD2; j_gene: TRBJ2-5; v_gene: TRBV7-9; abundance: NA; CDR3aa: CASSPILTSGGKETQYF; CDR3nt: TGTGCCAGCAGCCCAATTCTAACTAGCGGGGGGAAAGAGACCCAGTACTTC
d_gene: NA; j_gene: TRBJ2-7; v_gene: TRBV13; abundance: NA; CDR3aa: CASSLRLQSYEQYF; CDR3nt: TGTGCCAGCAGCTTAAGGCTGCAGTCCTACGAGCAGTACTTC
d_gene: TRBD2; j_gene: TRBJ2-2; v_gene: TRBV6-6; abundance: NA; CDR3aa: CASTVWSGRGSGELFF; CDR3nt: TGTGCCAGCACGGTTTGGAGCGGGAGGGGTTCCGGGGAGCTGTTTTTT
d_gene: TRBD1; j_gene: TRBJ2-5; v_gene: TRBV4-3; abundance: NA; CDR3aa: CASSQGGTGTQETQYF; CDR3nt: TGCGCCAGCAGCCAGGGTGGGACAGGGACTCAAGAGACCCAGTACTTC
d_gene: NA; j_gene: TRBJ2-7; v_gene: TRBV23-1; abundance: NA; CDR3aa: CASRIKQISYEQYF; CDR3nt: TGCGCCAGCAGAATAAAACAGATCTCCTACGAGCAGTACTTC
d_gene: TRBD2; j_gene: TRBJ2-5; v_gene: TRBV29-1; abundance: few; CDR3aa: CSVEWSSGRQETQYF; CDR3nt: TGCAGCGTTGAATGGTCTAGCGGGAGACAAGAGACCCAGTACTTC
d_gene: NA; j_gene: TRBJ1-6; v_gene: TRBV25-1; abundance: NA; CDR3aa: CASSEFGGQGDNSPLHF; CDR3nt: TGTGCCAGCAGTGAATTCGGGGGTCAGGGTGATAATTCACCCCTCCACTTT
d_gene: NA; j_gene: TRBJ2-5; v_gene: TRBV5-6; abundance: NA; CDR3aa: CASSPIWEYQETQYF; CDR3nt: TGTGCCAGCAGCCCAATTTGGGAGTACCAAGAGACCCAGTACTTC
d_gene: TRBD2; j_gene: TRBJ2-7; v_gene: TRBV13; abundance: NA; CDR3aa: CASSKTSGTSGRDEQYF; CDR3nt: TGTGCCAGCAGCAAGACGTCCGGGACTAGCGGGAGGGACGAGCAGTACTTC
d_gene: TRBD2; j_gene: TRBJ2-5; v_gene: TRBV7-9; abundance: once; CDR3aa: CASSLLLSGRVQETQYF; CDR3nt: TGTGCCAGCAGCCTCTTACTAAGCGGGAGGGTACAAGAGACCCAGTACTTC
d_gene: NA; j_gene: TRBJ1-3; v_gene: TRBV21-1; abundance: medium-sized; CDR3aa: CASPNEGPIYF; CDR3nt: TGTGCCAGCCCGAACGAGGGCCCCATATATTTT
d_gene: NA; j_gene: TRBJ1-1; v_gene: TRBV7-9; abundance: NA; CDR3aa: CATLTGNTEAFF; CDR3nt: TGTGCCACCCTGACAGGGAACACTGAAGCTTTCTTT
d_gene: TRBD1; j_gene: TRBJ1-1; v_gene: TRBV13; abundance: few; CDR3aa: CASRVDRGTEAFF; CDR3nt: TGTGCCAGCAGAGTCGACAGGGGGACGGAAGCTTTCTTT
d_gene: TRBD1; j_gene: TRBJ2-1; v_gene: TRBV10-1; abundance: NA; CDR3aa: CASSESGGQASEQFF; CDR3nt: TGCGCCAGCAGTGAGTCGGGCGGACAGGCAAGTGAGCAGTTCTTC